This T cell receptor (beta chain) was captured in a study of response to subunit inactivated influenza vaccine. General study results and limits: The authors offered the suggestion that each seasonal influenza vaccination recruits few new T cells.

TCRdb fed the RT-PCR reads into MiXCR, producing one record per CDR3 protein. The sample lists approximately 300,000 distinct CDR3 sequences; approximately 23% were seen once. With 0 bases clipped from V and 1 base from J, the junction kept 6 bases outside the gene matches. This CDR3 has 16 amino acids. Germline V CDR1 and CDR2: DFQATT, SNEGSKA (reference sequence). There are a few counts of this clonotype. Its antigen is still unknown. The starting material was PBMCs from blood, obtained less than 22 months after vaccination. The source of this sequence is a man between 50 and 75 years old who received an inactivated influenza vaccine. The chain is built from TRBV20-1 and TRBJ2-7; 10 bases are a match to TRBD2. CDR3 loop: CSARDSTSGTSYEQYF. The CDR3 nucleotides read TGCAGTGCTAGAGATAGCACTAGCGGGACATCCTACGAGCAGTACTTC.